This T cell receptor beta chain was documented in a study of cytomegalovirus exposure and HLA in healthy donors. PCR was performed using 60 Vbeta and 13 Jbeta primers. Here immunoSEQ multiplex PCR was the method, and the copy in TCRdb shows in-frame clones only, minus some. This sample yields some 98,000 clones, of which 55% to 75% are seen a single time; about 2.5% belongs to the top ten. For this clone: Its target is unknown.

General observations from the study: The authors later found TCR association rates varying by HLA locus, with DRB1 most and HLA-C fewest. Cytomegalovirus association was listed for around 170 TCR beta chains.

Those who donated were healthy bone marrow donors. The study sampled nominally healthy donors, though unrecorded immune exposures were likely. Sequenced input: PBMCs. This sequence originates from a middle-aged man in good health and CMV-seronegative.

CDR3 region: CASTKNKNEKLFF. DNA for the CDR3: TGTGCCAGCACCAAGAACAAGAATGAAAAACTGTTTTTT. The chain employs TRBV5-4 and TRBJ1-4; the D is unclear. V lost 6 bases, J lost 5 bases, and 11 bases lay in between. This CDR3 has 13 residues. Germline V gene sequence: CDR1 SGHNT, CDR2 YYREEE (reference sequence). The whole variable domain, filled in from reference TRBV5-4 and TRBJ1-4, reads ETGVTQSPTHLIKTRGQQVTLRCSSQSGHNTVSWYQQALGQGPQFIFQYYREEENGRGNFPPRFSGLQFPNYSSELNVNALELDDSALYLCASTKNKNEKLFFGSGTQLSVL.